The present entry profiles one TCR beta chain with its context. This clone was recorded once. The antigen this receptor binds is unknown. Base qualities are missing; no much larger clone stands one base away. The sample comes from a study of cytomegalovirus exposure and HLA in healthy donors listed by TCRdb under 2017. At the level of the whole study: In an earlier analysis of under 750 of the donors, 250 to 350 Gb of sequence data and approximately 120 million unique TCR beta sequences from about 179 million T cells were reported. An early release covering about 600 HLA-typed donors comprised 300 to 350 gigabases of sequencing data and tens of millions of unique TCR sequences. Of the 398 genotyped donors, more than 75% were placed in the genetic ancestry cluster associated with self-reported Caucasian donors. The study aimed to test whether cataloging public T cell receptors could reveal signatures of past pathogen exposure. Using immunosequencing, the study profiled T cell repertoires from 640 or so subjects and related those repertoires to cytomegalovirus serostatus. In addition to the first cohort of hundreds of subjects, a separate validation cohort of 100 to 150 different subjects was used. The study combined high-throughput TCR immunosequencing, statistical association of individual TCRs with disease status, and machine learning to predict cytomegalovirus infection status. To study patterns of TCR occurrence, a later analysis re-analyzed previously published TCR beta repertoires from around 670 donors and added high-resolution HLA genotyping. Rather than using new phenotypic data, the later analysis identified candidate immune exposures from TCR beta sequences and from how often those sequences occurred across donors. An earlier analysis of 587 of the donors used high-throughput TCR beta sequencing to judge whether each TCR beta V gene segment behaved as functional or pseudogenic. Donor age, sex, ethnicity and CMV serostatus were collected together with the repertoire data. In a later genetic analysis, genome-wide SNP genotypes for about 65% of the roughly 670 donors were used, and that subset was treated as a discovery cohort. Every repertoire in the discovery cohort had been generated on one and the same sequencing platform. HLA typing included class I and class II loci at four-digit resolution. The number of typed donors differed by locus: roughly 620-640 for A, B, C, DRB1 and DQB1; roughly 510 for DQA1; 606 for DPA1; and 450 to 480 for DPB1. A handful of DR-DQ haplotypes were treated as single units for association and clustering because of strong linkage in the cohort. Among 398 genotyped donors of the cohort, an average of around 220,000 unique TCR beta nucleotide sequences was sequenced per donor, of which about 18% were non-productive. Study-level results and caveats: When HLA alleles, especially DR and DQ, strongly co-occurred, attributing TCR associations to individual alleles was difficult. In a later analysis, most CMV-associated TCR beta chains were found to appear HLA-restricted, with HLA associations seemingly driven largely by CMV exposure. The only immune exposure information available for the cohort was CMV serostatus. In an earlier analysis of under 600 of the donors, most TCR beta V segments were observed in productive rearrangements about 90% or about 30% of the time, broadly matching IMGT annotations. In vitro tests confirmed that a few of the cytomegalovirus-associated TCR beta chains recognize cytomegalovirus antigens. According to a later analysis, parvovirus B19, influenza, CMV and Epstein-Barr virus appeared linked to several top co-occurrence clusters. Cytomegalovirus status was reported to be diagnosed by the classifier with high specificity and sensitivity in both the original and validation cohorts. Compared with the approximately 600-donor mean, donors in an Asian-associated ancestry cluster had fewer N-insertions in productive TCRs, according to a later genetic analysis. A further reported finding was that TCR beta sequences accurately predicted the HLA-A and HLA-B alleles for most subjects in the first cohort. Compared with equally common non-associated chains, HLA-associated TCR beta chains in a later analysis were more clonally expanded and had lower generation probabilities. A cluster of highly shared sequence variants was judged likely to represent a technical artifact of the sequencing pipeline. The study listed 164 TCR beta chains as associated with cytomegalovirus. Specific HLA alleles were associated with over 15,000 TCR beta sequences at a false discovery rate of 0.05 in a later analysis. Because counts were too low, more than 15 rarely observed V segments, including chromosome 9 orphons, were left out of the earlier analysis of roughly 600 of the donors. Because the 87-base-pair reads could not distinguish some IMGT-functional V segments, including TRBV6-2 and TRBV6-3, those segments were excluded. In a later analysis, the rate of TCR association differed among HLA loci, with DRB1 alleles having the most associated TCRs and HLA-C alleles having the fewest. It was suggested by the authors that the approach could potentially be generalized to other disease states and immunological phenotypes. Roughly uniform sequencing depth across donors was assumed in presence/absence analyses, although this assumption may not hold. Only TCR beta chains were sequenced in this cohort, and the absence of alpha or paired-chain data limited detectable features. Most TCR sequences were seen in very few donors, while some public TCRs were found in many individuals. Because some donors lacked HLA typing at each locus, the association tests relied only on the typed subset. In a later genetic analysis, a missense DCLRE1C variant was associated with V-gene and J-gene trimming of TCR beta chains, and the association was replicated in an independent cohort. Linkage disequilibrium might explain the correlated functional status among segregating V segments, but an unknown experimental factor could not be ruled out.

The cohort consisted of 600 to 700 healthy bone marrow donors. At the time of sampling, every cohort member was nominally healthy, though immune exposures that went unrecorded were likely present. CMV serostatus was positive for about 270 and negative for about 55% of the roughly 670 cohort members, and was not recorded for this donor. A peripheral blood sample was collected from each donor, and TCR beta sequencing was performed on peripheral blood mononuclear cells. Genomic DNA extraction from the blood cell samples was performed with the Qiagen DNeasy Blood Extraction Kit. Per the germline V gene, KGHSH is the CDR1 and LQKENI is the CDR2. From V the trimming removes 2 bases and from J it removes 5 bases, while the gene matches leave 8 bases of the junction unaccounted for. Counted from cysteine to phenylalanine, this CDR3 has 15 amino acids. The DNA shown is the 45-base CDR3, in frame from base 1.

Library preparation employed the immunoSEQ multiplex PCR assay. For the multiplex PCR, a mixture combining 60 forward primers for TCR Vbeta segments and 13 reverse primers for TCR Jbeta segments was used. The CDR3 region of rearranged TCR beta genes was amplified from genomic DNA with a multiplex PCR assay. On the Illumina HiSeq System, the amplified TCR beta libraries were sequenced as 87-base-pair reads. In the paper's pipeline: In a later analysis, around 80 million unique TCR beta chains were counted across the 650 to 700 repertoires, and roughly 11 million of these chains were shared by at least two donors. To remove PCR and sequencing errors, raw reads were error-corrected and collapsed into unique sequences using a nearest-neighbor algorithm that merged closely related sequences. Alignment of CDR3 sequences to IMGT reference sequences was used to assign V, D and J gene segments. For a sequence to be retained, at least a six-nucleotide match to both a V gene segment and a J gene segment was required. Rearrangements were classified as productive when the CDR3 lacked stop codons and remained in frame with V and J, and all other rearrangements were classified as non-productive. Following IMGT convention, CDR3 was defined as the stretch from the second conserved V-encoded cysteine to the conserved J-encoded phenylalanine. In an earlier analysis of more than 550 of the donors, sequences lacking an unambiguous match to a single V gene segment were excluded. An earlier analysis of several hundred of the donors called V segments functional above 56.7% productive rearrangements and segregating when the between-donor standard deviation exceeded 5%. A statistical classification framework was built for diagnosing cytomegalovirus status from the catalog of TCR beta chain sequences. V and J gene assignment, in a later analysis, came from comparing TCR nucleotide sequences with IMGT/GENE-DB human TR gene sequences. In a later analysis, CDR3 sequences and most-parsimonious VDJ recombination scenarios were assigned using the TCRdist pipeline. In a later analysis, each TCR beta chain was defined by its CDR3 amino acid sequence together with its V-gene family, and reads without a unique V-gene family were excluded. To address suspected cross-contamination and a sequencing artifact, a later analysis removed approximately 600 highly shared, low-generation-probability nucleotide sequences. For each public chain, a later analysis derived a clonal expansion index from normalized ranks of inferred template counts within each repertoire. Generation probabilities in a later analysis came from a VDJ recombination model fitted to out-of-frame rearrangements, and those results were checked against IGoR. In a later analysis, TCR-TCR, TCR-HLA and TCR-CMV co-occurrence was scored with hypergeometric tests, and a repertoire-size bias correction was applied to TCR pairs. In a later analysis, false discovery rates were estimated by permuting HLA or CMV assignments 20 times. In a later analysis, co-occurring TCRs were grouped using DBSCAN, with TCRdist sequence similarity added in when clustering inside HLA-allele-positive subsets. Repertoires with fewer than 30,000 or more than 120,000 public chains were left out of co-occurrence clustering, as were five repertoires with anomalous nucleotide sharing. This immuneACCESS table, as held by TCRdb, lists in-frame sequences with V and J called but not all clones. Of the missing ones, under half trace to an unresolved V gene in checked studies; the others have no known cause. That table supplies the V and J calls and clone size; D and trimming were determined from the DNA. The sample includes about 140,000 clones, with roughly 73% observed a single time. Around 15% of the sample is in the top ten clones.

The sequence was obtained from a human donor in good health. The chain couples TRBV18 to TRBJ2-5; 7 bases in the junction line up with TRBD2. The sample consisted of PBMCs. This receptor carries the CDR3 CASSPSAGIGETQYF. The DNA reads TGTGCCAGCTCACCATCAGCGGGAATAGGGGAGACCCAGTACTTC.